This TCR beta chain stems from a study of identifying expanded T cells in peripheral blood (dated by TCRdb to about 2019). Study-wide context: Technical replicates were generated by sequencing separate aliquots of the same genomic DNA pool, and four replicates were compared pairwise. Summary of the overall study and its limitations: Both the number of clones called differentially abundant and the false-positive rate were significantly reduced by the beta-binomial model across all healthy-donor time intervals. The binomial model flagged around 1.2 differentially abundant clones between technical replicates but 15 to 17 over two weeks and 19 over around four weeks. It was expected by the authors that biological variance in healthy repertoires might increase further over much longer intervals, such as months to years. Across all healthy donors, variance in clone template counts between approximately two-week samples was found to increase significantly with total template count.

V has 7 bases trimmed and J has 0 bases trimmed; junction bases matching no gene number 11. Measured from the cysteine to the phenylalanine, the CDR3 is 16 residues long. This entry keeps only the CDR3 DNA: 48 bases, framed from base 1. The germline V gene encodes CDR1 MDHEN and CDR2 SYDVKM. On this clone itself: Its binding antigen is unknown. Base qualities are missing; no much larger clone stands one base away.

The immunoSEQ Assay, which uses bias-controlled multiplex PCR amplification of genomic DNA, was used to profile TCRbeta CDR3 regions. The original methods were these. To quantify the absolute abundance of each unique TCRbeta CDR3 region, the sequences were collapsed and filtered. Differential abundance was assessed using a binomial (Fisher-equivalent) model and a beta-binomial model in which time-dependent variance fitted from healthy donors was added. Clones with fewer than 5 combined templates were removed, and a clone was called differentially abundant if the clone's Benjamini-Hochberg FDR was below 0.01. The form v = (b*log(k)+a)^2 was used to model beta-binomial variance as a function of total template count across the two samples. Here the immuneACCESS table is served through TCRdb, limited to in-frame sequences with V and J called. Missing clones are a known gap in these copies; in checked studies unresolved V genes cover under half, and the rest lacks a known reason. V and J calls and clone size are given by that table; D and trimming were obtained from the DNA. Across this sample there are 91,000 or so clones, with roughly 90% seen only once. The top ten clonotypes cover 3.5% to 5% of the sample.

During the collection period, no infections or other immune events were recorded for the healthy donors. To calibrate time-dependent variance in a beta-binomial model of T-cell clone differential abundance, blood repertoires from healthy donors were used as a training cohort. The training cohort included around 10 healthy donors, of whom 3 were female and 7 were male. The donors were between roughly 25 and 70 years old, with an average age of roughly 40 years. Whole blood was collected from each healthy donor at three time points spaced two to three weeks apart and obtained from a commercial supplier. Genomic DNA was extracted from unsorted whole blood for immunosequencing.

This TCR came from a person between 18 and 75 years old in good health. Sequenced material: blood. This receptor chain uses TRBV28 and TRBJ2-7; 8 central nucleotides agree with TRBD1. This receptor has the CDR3 CASISPTGGNSYEQYF. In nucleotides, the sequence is TGTGCCAGCATTTCGCCTACAGGGGGGAACTCCTACGAGCAGTACTTC.